Shown below are 31 T cell receptor beta chains from a single sample sequenced in a study of patients and donors after allogeneic stem cell transplantation. TCRdb itself ran the RT-PCR reads through MiXCR, one entry per CDR3 protein. This sample has around 82,000 distinct CDR3 sequences; approximately 5.2% occur once, and the top ten carry around 3%. Sequencing was done on a sample of blood, either unsorted or a sorted T cell fraction (not recorded which). Source of these receptors: a human donor who was either an allogeneic HSCT recipient or a stem cell or donor lymphocyte infusion donor (not recorded which). It is not recorded whose cells these are; they may come from a transplant donor.

This clonotype was seen at least ten times. The genes are TRBV18 and TRBJ2-1; TRBD1 might be the D (6 bases). CDR3 length equals 15 residues. Germline loops: CDR1 KGHSH, CDR2 LQKENI. V lost 4 bases to trimming and J lost 1 base, with 11 bases between them. Here the CDR3 reads CASSRGTLSYNEQFF. CDR3 sequence (DNA): TGTGCCAGCTCACGGGGGACACTTTCCTACAATGAGCAGTTCTTC.

This clonotype is medium-sized by share. The chain employs TRBV27 and TRBJ1-6; D ambiguous. The germline CDR1 and CDR2 sequences are MNHEY and SMNVEV (reference sequence). Trimming cost V 7 bases and J 7 bases, with 11 bases left between them. CDR3 length: 13 amino acids. CDR3 DNA: TGTGCCAGCACCATTTCGGGGAATTCACCCCTCCACTTT. Its protein is CASTISGNSPLHF.

There are many counts of this clonotype. The gene calls are TRBV4-1 and TRBJ1-2, with D uncertain. Trimming shortened V by 1 base and J by 3 bases, and 12 bases separated the two germline ends. The CDR3 totals 15 residues. From germline, CDR1 is MGHRA and CDR2 YSYEKL. CDR3 loop: CASSQVLAAHYGYTF. In nucleotides, the CDR3 is TGCGCCAGCAGCCAAGTGTTAGCGGCCCACTATGGCTACACCTTC.

In its sample, this clonotype was seen many times. This chain connects TRBV7-2 to TRBJ2-3; D may be TRBD1 or TRBD2 (5 bases each). CDR1 is SGHTA and CDR2 is FQGNSA in the germline V gene. Deletions cut 1 base from V and 14 bases from J, with 16 bases between. This CDR3 has 13 amino acids. This chain's CDR3 is CASSLVNTGAGYF. The CDR3 DNA is TGTGCCAGCAGCTTAGTAAATACCGGGGCCGGGTATTTT.

This clonotype showed up many times. The V gene is TRBV30, the J gene TRBJ1-2; TRBD1 is a possible D gene (5 bases). This CDR3 has 15 residues. The V end lost 2 bases, the J end lost 5 bases, and 18 bases lay between the germline ends. Germline V gene sequence: CDR1 GTSNPN, CDR2 SVGIG (reference sequence). The CDR3 loop reads CAWSTPGGDSYGYTF. Written as DNA, the CDR3 is TGTGCCTGGAGTACGCCCGGGGGGGATTCGTATGGCTACACCTTC.

In this sample, this clonotype turned up many times. The chain links TRBV2 to TRBJ2-3, with a tentative D call TRBD2 (5 bases). Trimming removed 7 bases at V and 6 bases at J, with 11 bases between. CDR1 is SNHLY, CDR2 FYNNEI, per germline. This CDR3 spans 12 amino acids. CDR3 coding DNA: TGTGCCAGCACCCTGGCGGGCGATACGCAGTATTTT. Its protein product is CASTLAGDTQYF.

At least ten counts were recorded for this clonotype. V gene TRBV20-1 combines with J gene TRBJ1-1; D perhaps matches TRBD1 (5 bases). Germline CDR1 is DFQATT and CDR2 is SNEGSKA (reference sequence). V lost 3 bases to trimming and J lost 8 bases, with 19 bases between them. The CDR3 totals 14 residues. CDR3 nucleotides: TGCAGTGCTAGGGGAGGGGATCTTGGAGCAGAAGCTTTCTTT. It translates to CSARGGDLGAEAFF.

Many counts were recorded for this clonotype. The chain joins TRBV4-2 to TRBJ2-7; no definite D call. With 1 base removed from V and 0 bases from J, the gap between germline ends came to 4 bases. Germline V CDR1 and CDR2: LGHNA, YNFKEQ. This CDR3 has 13 amino acids. CDR3 nucleotides: TGTGCCAGCAGCCAAGGGGTCTCCTACGAGCAGTACTTC. It is translated as CASSQGVSYEQYF.

The J gene is TRBJ2-5, the V gene TRBV24-1; D unclear. This CDR3 has 15 amino acids. The V and J ends lost 4 bases and 7 bases respectively, with 18 bases between them. CDR1 and CDR2 (germline): KGHDR, SFDVKD. The CDR3 sequence: CATSEAEPSPRTQYF. CDR3 bases: TGTGCCACCAGTGAAGCAGAGCCATCACCTAGGACCCAGTACTTC.

This clonotype was picked up many times. This chain connects TRBV5-1 to TRBJ2-5; D is unclear. Germline CDR1 SGHRS, CDR2 YFSETQ. This CDR3 region has 12 residues. The V end was cut by 4 bases, the J end by 8 bases, with 12 bases between. CDR3 nucleotides: TGCGCCAGCAGCCCAAACCAAGGAACCCAGTACTTC. This sequence encodes CASSPNQGTQYF.

This clonotype was counted between two and nine times. Since a far larger clone is one base different, this is likely a read error. This sequence joins TRBV12-3 or TRBV12-4 and TRBJ2-1; 9 bases agree with TRBD2. V shed 5 bases and J 6 bases; nucleotides not matched to a gene: 5. The CDR3 is 14 residues long. The chain's CDR3 is CASSAGTSFNEQFF. The CDR3, as DNA: TGTGCCAGCAGTGCCGGGACTAGCTTCAATGAGCAGTTCTTC.

CDR3 in DNA: TGTGCCAGCTCCGGGGGGGGGGTTCAAGAGACCCAGTACTTC. Encoded protein: CASSGGGVQETQYF. V is TRBV7-2 and J is TRBJ2-5, with 8 bases aligning to TRBD2. The CDR3 has 14 amino acids. Germline V lookup: CDR1 SGHTA, CDR2 FQGNSA. With 8 bases clipped from V and 2 bases from J, the junction kept 7 bases outside the gene matches.

CDR3 in amino acids: CASSNRQDATEAFF. CDR3 in DNA: TGTGCCAGCTCAAATAGGCAAGACGCTACCGAAGCTTTCTTT. The chain uses TRBV18 and TRBJ1-1; D is unclear. The CDR3 has 14 amino acids. Germline V gene data show CDR1 as KGHSH and CDR2 as LQKENI. Trimming cost V 5 bases and J 8 bases, with 18 bases left between them.

Only a few counts were recorded for this clonotype. The chain has TRBV18 and TRBJ1-2; D is uncertain. V gave up 3 bases and J gave up 4 bases, with 12 bases separating them. This CDR3 comprises 14 residues. CDR1 KGHSH and CDR2 LQKENI come from the germline V gene. The CDR3, as DNA: TGTGCCAGCTCACCCCCCGGGGAAGCCTATGGCTACACCTTC. It specifies CASSPPGEAYGYTF.

This clonotype was observed at least ten times. The chain joins TRBV3-1 to TRBJ1-1; TRBD1 might be the D (5 bases). This CDR3 has 15 amino acids. V gave up 1 base and J gave up 3 bases, with 12 bases separating them. CDR1 is LGHDT and CDR2 is YNNKEL in the germline V gene (reference sequence). The CDR3 DNA is TGTGCCAGCAGCCAAGTCGGGGCCTCGGACACTGAAGCTTTCTTT. This sequence encodes CASSQVGASDTEAFF. Variable domain in full (rest from reference TRBV3-1 and TRBJ1-1): DTAVSQTPKYLVTQMGNDKSIKCEQNLGHDTMYWYKQDSKKFLKIMFSYNNKELIINETVPNRFSPKSPDKAHLNLHINSLELGDSAVYFCASSQVGASDTEAFFGQGTRLTVV.

Ten or more counts support this clonotype. The gene calls are TRBV12-3 or TRBV12-4 and TRBJ2-5, with 13 bases lining up with TRBD2. The CDR3 loop spans 16 amino acids. Trimming took 3 bases from V and 5 from J; bases not matched to a gene: 6. The CDR3 protein is CASSFQLAGGTETQYF. In DNA, the CDR3 is TGTGCCAGCAGTTTCCAACTAGCGGGGGGGACTGAGACCCAGTACTTC.

V gene TRBV7-9 combines with J gene TRBJ2-7, with D tentatively TRBD2 (6 bases). The CDR3 has 16 amino acids. V was shortened by 4 bases and J by 1 base, with 17 bases between the two germline ends. Per the germline V gene, CDR1 is SEHNR and CDR2 is FQNEAQ (reference sequence). The CDR3 DNA sequence: TGTGCCAGCAGCTCCATCAGGCGCGGAGGGTCCTACGAGCAGTACTTC. This sequence encodes CASSSIRRGGSYEQYF.

This clonotype is labeled as medium-sized. The chain recombines TRBV5-5 with TRBJ2-5, with D perhaps given as TRBD1 or TRBD2 (6 bases each). V shed 2 bases and J shed 7 bases, with 15 bases lying between them. Germline loops: CDR1 SGHKS, CDR2 YYEKEE (reference sequence). The CDR3 covers 14 residues. The DNA for the CDR3 is TGTGCCAGCAGCTTTACTGCAGGGGAGGTGACCCAGTACTTC. The encoded protein is CASSFTAGEVTQYF.

This clonotype showed up many times. This chain links TRBV5-6 with TRBJ2-3, with D perhaps being TRBD1 or TRBD2 (5 bases each). The germline CDR1 and CDR2 sequences are SGHDT and YYEEEE. V was shortened by 4 bases and J by 0 bases, with 15 bases between the two germline ends. This CDR3 is built from 16 residues. CDR3 sequence reads: CASSLPPGRSTDTQYF. The CDR3 bases are TGTGCCAGCAGCCTACCGCCAGGGAGAAGCACAGATACGCAGTATTTT.

This clonotype was picked up many times. The chain couples TRBV5-1 to TRBJ2-7, with D tentatively TRBD1 or TRBD2 (6 bases each). Trimming cost V 0 bases and J 7 bases, with 17 bases left between them. From germline, CDR1 is SGHRS and CDR2 YFSETQ. The CDR3 loop spans 15 amino acids. CDR3 amino acids: CASSLGQGRFQEQYF. In DNA form, the CDR3 reads TGCGCCAGCAGCTTGGGCCAGGGGAGGTTTCAAGAGCAGTACTTC. Full variable domain (remainder filled in from reference TRBV5-1 and TRBJ2-7): KAGVTQTPRYLIKTRGQQVTLSCSPISGHRSVSWYQQTPGQGLQFLFEYFSETQRNKGNFPGRFSGRQFSNSRSEMNVSTLELGDSALYLCASSLGQGRFQEQYFGPGTRLTVT.

This clonotype has a count of ten or more. The rearrangement uses TRBV7-9 and TRBJ1-1; the match to TRBD1 covers 7 bases. CDR3 size: 13 residues. The germline gives CDR1 SEHNR, CDR2 FQNEAQ (reference sequence). V gave up 5 bases and J gave up 4 bases; unmatched junction bases: 4. The DNA for the CDR3 is TGTGCCAGCAGCATAAACAGGGGCACTGAAGCTTTCTTT. This translates into CASSINRGTEAFF.

This clonotype appeared many times. This chain uses TRBV28 with TRBJ2-3; TRBD1 agrees at 7 bases. The V gene end was trimmed by 7 bases and the J gene end by 2 bases; junction bases not matched to a gene: 18. The CDR3 contains 18 residues. CDR1 and CDR2 (germline): MDHEN, SYDVKM. DNA of the CDR3: TGTGCCAGCATACGCAAACGGACAGGTTGGGAAAACACAGATACGCAGTATTTT. Its protein is CASIRKRTGWENTDTQYF.

This clonotype was seen at least ten times. The chain joins TRBV10-3 to TRBJ2-1; D is possibly TRBD1 (5 bases). The CDR3 is 13 residues long. Trimming pared 4 bases from V and 7 bases from J, leaving 11 bases between. Germline values: CDR1 ENHRY, CDR2 SYGVKD. CDR3 region: CAISGTQGNEQFF. The CDR3 bases are TGTGCCATCAGTGGAACCCAGGGTAATGAGCAGTTCTTC.

This clonotype was counted at least ten times. This chain joins TRBV18 and TRBJ2-2; the match to TRBD2 covers 8 bases. This CDR3 is built from 16 residues. Germline trimming cut 5 bases from V and 1 base from J; bases unmatched to any gene: 6. Germline CDR1 KGHSH, CDR2 LQKENI. CDR3 protein: CASSWSAGGNTGELFF. CDR3 sequence (DNA): TGTGCCAGCTCATGGTCTGCGGGAGGGAACACCGGGGAGCTGTTTTTT.

The chain couples TRBV11-3 to TRBJ2-3; possible D gene TRBD2, 6 bases. With 5 bases removed from V and 1 base from J, the gap between germline ends came to 10 bases. Germline CDR1 and CDR2: SGHNT and YENEEA. The CDR3 totals 14 residues. The CDR3 here is CASSMTSGTDTQYF. Written as DNA, the CDR3 is TGTGCCAGCAGCATGACTAGTGGCACAGATACGCAGTATTTT.

This clonotype has a count of ten or more. This chain uses TRBV2 with TRBJ1-2; TRBD1 matches 11 bases. The J segment lost 4 bases and the V segment lost 8 bases, leaving 6 bases of the junction unmatched. The CDR3 runs to 14 residues. Germline V lookup: CDR1 SNHLY, CDR2 FYNNEI. CDR3 bases: TGTGCCAGCGGCGGGACAGGGGGAGGCTATGGCTACACCTTC. It yields the protein CASGGTGGGYGYTF.

This CDR3 is CASSIRTNYYGYTF. The CDR3 coding sequence is TGTGCCAGTAGTATACGAACCAACTACTATGGCTACACCTTC. V and J are TRBV19 and TRBJ1-2; D gene uncertain. CDR3 size: 14 residues. Trimming took off 2 bases at V and 3 bases at J, with 10 bases between the two ends. Germline V CDR1 and CDR2: LNHDA, SQIVND (reference sequence).

This chain connects TRBV5-6 to TRBJ2-2; 7 nucleotides agree with TRBD1. The CDR3 loop spans 14 amino acids. The V and J ends lost 3 bases and 8 bases, in that order; junction bases with no gene match: 7. In germline, CDR1 is SGHDT, CDR2 YYEEEE. The CDR3 sequence: CASSWGTEPGELFF. The CDR3 bases are TGTGCCAGCAGCTGGGGGACAGAGCCGGGGGAGCTGTTTTTT.

As regards this clonotype: Since a much larger clone is just one base distant, this may be a read error. The gene calls are TRBV2 and TRBJ1-1; D not certain. CDR3 length: 13 amino acids. Germline CDR1 is SNHLY and CDR2 is FYNNEI. The CDR3 region has the DNA TGTGCCAGCACCTACGGGATGAACAATGAAGCTTTCTTT. The encoded protein is CASTYGMNNEAFF.

This clonotype was counted at least ten times. This sequence joins TRBV18 and TRBJ1-5; D gene ambiguous. This CDR3 comprises 16 residues. V lost 3 bases and J lost 7, with 19 bases in between. From germline, CDR1 is KGHSH and CDR2 LQKENI. The CDR3: CASSPVPIGLGQPQHF. The CDR3 DNA follows: TGTGCCAGCTCACCCGTCCCCATTGGCCTGGGACAGCCCCAGCATTTT.

This chain links TRBV5-1 with TRBJ2-1; maybe TRBD2 (7 bases). The germline V gene encodes CDR1 SGHRS and CDR2 YFSETQ. V dropped 0 bases and J dropped 4 bases, with 14 bases sitting between them. CDR3 length: 16 residues. In nucleotides, the CDR3 is TGCGCCAGCAGCTTGGGCGGGGGCTCCTTTTACAATGAGCAGTTCTTC. Its translation is CASSLGGGSFYNEQFF.